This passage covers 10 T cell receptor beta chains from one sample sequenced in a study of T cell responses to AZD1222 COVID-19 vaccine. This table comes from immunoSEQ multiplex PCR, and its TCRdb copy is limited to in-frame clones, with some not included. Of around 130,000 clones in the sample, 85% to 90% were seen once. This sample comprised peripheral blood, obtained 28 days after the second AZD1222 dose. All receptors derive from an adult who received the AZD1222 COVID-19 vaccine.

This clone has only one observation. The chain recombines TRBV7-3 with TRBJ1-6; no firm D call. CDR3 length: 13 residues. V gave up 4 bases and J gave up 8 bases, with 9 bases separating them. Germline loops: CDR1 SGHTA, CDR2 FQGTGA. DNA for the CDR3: TGTGCCAGCAGCTCCGACTCTTATTCACCCCTCCACTTT. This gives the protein CASSSDSYSPLHF. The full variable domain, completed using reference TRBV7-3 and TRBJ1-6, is GAGVSQTPSNKVTEKGKYVELRCDPISGHTALYWYRQSLGQGPEFLIYFQGTGAADDSGLPNDRFFAVRPEGSVSTLKIQRTERGDSAVYLCASSSDSYSPLHFGNGTRLTVT.

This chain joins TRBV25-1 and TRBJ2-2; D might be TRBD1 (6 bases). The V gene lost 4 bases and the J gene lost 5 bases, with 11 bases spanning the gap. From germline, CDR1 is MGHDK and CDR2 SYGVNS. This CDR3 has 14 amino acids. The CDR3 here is CASSAGATTGELFF. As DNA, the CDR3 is TGTGCCAGCAGTGCAGGGGCAACAACCGGGGAGCTGTTTTTT.

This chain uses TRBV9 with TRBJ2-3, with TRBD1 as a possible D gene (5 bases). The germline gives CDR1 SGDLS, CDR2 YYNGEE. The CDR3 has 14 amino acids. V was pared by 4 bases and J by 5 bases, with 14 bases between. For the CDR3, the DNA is TGTGCCAGCAGCCTCAAGTCCAGGGAAGATACGCAGTATTTT. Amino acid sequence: CASSLKSREDTQYF.

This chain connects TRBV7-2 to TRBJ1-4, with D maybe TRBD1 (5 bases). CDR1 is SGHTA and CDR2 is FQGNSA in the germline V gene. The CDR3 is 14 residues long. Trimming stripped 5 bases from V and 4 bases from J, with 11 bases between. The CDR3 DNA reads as TGTGCCAGCAGCCGGGACCAGCTTAATGAAAAACTGTTTTTT. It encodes CASSRDQLNEKLFF.

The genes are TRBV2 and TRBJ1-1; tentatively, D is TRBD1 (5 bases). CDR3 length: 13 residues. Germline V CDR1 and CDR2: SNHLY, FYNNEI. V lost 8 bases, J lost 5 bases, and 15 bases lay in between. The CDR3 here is CASGGVLATEAFF. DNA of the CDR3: TGTGCCAGCGGGGGGGTTTTAGCTACTGAAGCTTTCTTT.

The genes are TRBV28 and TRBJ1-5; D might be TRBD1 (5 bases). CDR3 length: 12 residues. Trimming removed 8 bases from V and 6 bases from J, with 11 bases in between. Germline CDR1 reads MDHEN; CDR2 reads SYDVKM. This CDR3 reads CASGGTGQPQHF. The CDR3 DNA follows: TGTGCCAGCGGGGGGACGGGTCAGCCCCAGCATTTT.

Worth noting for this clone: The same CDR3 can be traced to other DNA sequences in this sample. CDR3 loop: CASSLAGLAGNEQFF. As DNA, the CDR3 is TGTGCCAGCAGCTTGGCCGGTCTAGCGGGCAATGAGCAGTTCTTC. V is TRBV5-4 and J is TRBJ2-1; 8 positions match TRBD2. The CDR3 spans 15 residues. J lost 6 bases, V lost 0 bases, and 5 bases had no gene match. From germline, CDR1 is SGHNT and CDR2 YYREEE (reference sequence).

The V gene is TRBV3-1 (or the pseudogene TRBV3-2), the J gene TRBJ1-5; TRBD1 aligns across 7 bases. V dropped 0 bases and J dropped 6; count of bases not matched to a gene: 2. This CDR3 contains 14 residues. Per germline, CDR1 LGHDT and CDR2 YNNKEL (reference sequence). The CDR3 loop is CASSQERQGQPQHF. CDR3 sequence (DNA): TGTGCCAGCAGCCAAGAACGACAGGGTCAGCCCCAGCATTTT.

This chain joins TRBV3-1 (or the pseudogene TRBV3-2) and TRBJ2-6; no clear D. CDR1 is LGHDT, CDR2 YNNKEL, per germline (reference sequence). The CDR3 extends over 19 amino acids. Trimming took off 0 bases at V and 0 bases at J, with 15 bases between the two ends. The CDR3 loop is CASSQDLVSFASGANVLTF. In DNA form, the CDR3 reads TGTGCCAGCAGCCAAGATCTCGTCAGCTTCGCCTCTGGGGCCAACGTCCTGACTTTC.

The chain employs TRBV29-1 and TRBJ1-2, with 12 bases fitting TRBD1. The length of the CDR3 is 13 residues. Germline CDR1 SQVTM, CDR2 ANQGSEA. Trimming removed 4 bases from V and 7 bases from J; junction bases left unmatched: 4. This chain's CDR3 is CSVGGTGGSGYTF. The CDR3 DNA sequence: TGCAGCGTTGGTGGGACAGGGGGCAGTGGCTACACCTTC.